A selection of T cell receptor beta chains follows, all from one sample in a study of CD4 T cells in relation to SARS-CoV-2 and coronaviruses. The antigens for these receptors are not known. Libraries were prepared by immunoSEQ multiplex PCR; TCRdb keeps only in-frame clonotypes and omits some of them. The data contain roughly 45,000 clones, over 75% of them singletons. The sequenced sample was naive CD4+ T cells from PBMCs, cultured in vitro. These receptors all come from an adult with COVID-19. CDR3s include the opening cysteine and the closing phenylalanine or tryptophan. The D gene is left open where the match is weak. Size is omitted from some rows. Given values are once, few, many or a class for expanded clones.

CDR3: CAYRKLQQSLHF
DNA: TGTGCCTACAGAAAGCTACAACAGTCCCTCCACTTT
V: TRBV30
D: -
J: TRBJ1-6
size: few

CDR3: CASSLGPGRGETQYF
DNA: TGCGCCAGCAGCCTCGGGCCAGGTAGAGGGGAGACCCAGTACTTC
V: TRBV5-1
D: -
J: TRBJ2-5
size: -

CDR3: CASSLVPNTGELFF
DNA: TGTGCCAGCAGCTTAGTGCCGAACACCGGGGAGCTGTTTTTT
V: TRBV11-2
D: -
J: TRBJ2-2
size: -

CDR3: CASRPDSFGTQYF
DNA: TGTGCCAGCCGACCAGATTCTTTTGGTACGCAGTATTTT
V: TRBV27
D: -
J: TRBJ2-3
size: -

CDR3: CASSPSPDRGAVGEKLFF
DNA: TGCGCCAGCAGCCCAAGTCCGGACAGGGGTGCCGTTGGTGAAAAACTGTTTTTT
V: TRBV5-1
D: TRBD1
J: TRBJ1-4
size: -

CDR3: CASSFFNGGPVYNEQFF
DNA: TGTGCCAGCAGTTTCTTTAACGGGGGCCCAGTCTACAATGAGCAGTTCTTC
V: TRBV27
D: -
J: TRBJ2-1
size: once

CDR3: CASRLTGANTGELFF
DNA: TGTGCCAGCAGGCTCACAGGGGCGAACACCGGGGAGCTGTTTTTT
V: TRBV6-5
D: TRBD1
J: TRBJ2-2
size: -

CDR3: CASSMSNGYTF
DNA: TGTGCCAGTAGTATGTCTAATGGCTACACCTTC
V: TRBV19
D: -
J: TRBJ1-2
size: -

CDR3: CASSQERDYFYEQYF
DNA: TGTGCCAGCAGCCAAGAAAGGGACTACTTCTACGAGCAGTACTTC
V: TRBV3-1/TRBV3-2
D: TRBD2
J: TRBJ2-7
size: -

CDR3: CASSLDARLGNYGYTF
DNA: TGTGCCAGCAGCTTAGATGCCCGCCTTGGTAACTATGGCTACACCTTC
V: TRBV11-2
D: -
J: TRBJ1-2
size: -

CDR3: CATSRGGQGAQNTEAFF
DNA: TGTGCCACCAGCAGAGGGGGACAGGGGGCTCAGAACACTGAAGCTTTCTTT
V: TRBV15
D: TRBD1
J: TRBJ1-1
size: -

CDR3: CATSDSGRGGNTEAFF
DNA: TGTGCCACCAGTGATTCAGGCAGGGGAGGGAACACTGAAGCTTTCTTT
V: TRBV24-1
D: -
J: TRBJ1-1
size: -

CDR3: CASSLQGGLDEQYF
DNA: TGTGCCAGCAGCTTGCAGGGGGGCCTAGACGAGCAGTACTTC
V: TRBV7-2
D: -
J: TRBJ2-7
size: -

CDR3: CASSLGALSGTGAEDGYTF
DNA: TGTGCCAGCAGCTTAGGGGCCCTTTCCGGGACAGGGGCCGAGGATGGCTACACCTTC
V: TRBV7-9
D: TRBD1
J: TRBJ1-2
size: -

CDR3: CASSETGRKEKLFF
DNA: TGTGCCAGCAGCGAGACAGGGAGGAAAGAAAAACTGTTTTTT
V: TRBV3-1/TRBV3-2
D: TRBD1
J: TRBJ1-4
size: -

CDR3: CASSNRGIGEKLFF
DNA: TGTGCCAGCAGCAACAGGGGTATAGGGGAAAAACTGTTTTTT
V: TRBV7-9
D: TRBD1
J: TRBJ1-4
size: -

CDR3: CATSRDNAGGQETQYF
DNA: TGTGCCACCAGCAGAGATAATGCAGGCGGCCAAGAGACCCAGTACTTC
V: TRBV15
D: -
J: TRBJ2-5
size: -

CDR3: CASSDTSGSYNEQFF
DNA: TGTGCCAGCAGTGATACTAGCGGCTCCTACAATGAGCAGTTCTTC
V: TRBV9
D: TRBD2
J: TRBJ2-1
size: -

CDR3: CASSQGGGVAENNEQFF
DNA: TGTGCCAGCAGCCAAGGAGGGGGGGTAGCGGAAAACAATGAGCAGTTCTTC
V: TRBV4-2
D: -
J: TRBJ2-1
size: -

CDR3: CASSVESDTQYF
DNA: TGTGCCAGCAGCGTAGAGTCAGATACGCAGTATTTT
V: TRBV9
D: -
J: TRBJ2-3
size: -

CDR3: CASSRDRGETQYF
DNA: TGTGCCAGCAGCAGGGACAGGGGAGAGACCCAGTACTTC
V: TRBV12-3/TRBV12-4
D: TRBD1
J: TRBJ2-5
size: -

CDR3: CASSLQVNTEAFF
DNA: TGTGCCAGCAGCTTACAAGTGAACACTGAAGCTTTCTTT
V: TRBV7-2
D: -
J: TRBJ1-1
size: -

CDR3: CASSLVGAENSPLHF
DNA: TGTGCCAGCAGCTTAGTGGGGGCAGAAAATTCACCCCTCCACTTT
V: TRBV7-8
D: -
J: TRBJ1-6
size: few

CDR3: CASKELRDTEQFF
DNA: TGTGCCAGTAAAGAGTTAAGGGACACTGAGCAGTTCTTC
V: TRBV19
D: -
J: TRBJ2-1
size: -

CDR3: CASRAGTGGYYEQFF
DNA: TGTGCCAGCAGGGCCGGGACAGGGGGCTACTATGAGCAGTTCTTC
V: TRBV2
D: TRBD1
J: TRBJ2-1
size: -

CDR3: CATLTGIKTEAFF
DNA: TGTGCCACCCTAACAGGGATAAAAACTGAAGCTTTCTTT
V: TRBV19
D: -
J: TRBJ1-1
size: -

CDR3: CASRTRGSGQETQYF
DNA: TGTGCCAGCAGGACCAGAGGGAGCGGCCAAGAGACCCAGTACTTC
V: TRBV7-8
D: -
J: TRBJ2-5
size: -

CDR3: CASSKRGRNYEQYF
DNA: TGTGCCAGCAGCAAAAGGGGACGGAACTACGAGCAGTACTTC
V: TRBV21-1
D: -
J: TRBJ2-7
size: -

CDR3: CASGGDREDIQYF
DNA: TGTGCCAGTGGAGGGGACAGGGAAGACATTCAGTACTTC
V: TRBV19
D: TRBD1
J: TRBJ2-4
size: -